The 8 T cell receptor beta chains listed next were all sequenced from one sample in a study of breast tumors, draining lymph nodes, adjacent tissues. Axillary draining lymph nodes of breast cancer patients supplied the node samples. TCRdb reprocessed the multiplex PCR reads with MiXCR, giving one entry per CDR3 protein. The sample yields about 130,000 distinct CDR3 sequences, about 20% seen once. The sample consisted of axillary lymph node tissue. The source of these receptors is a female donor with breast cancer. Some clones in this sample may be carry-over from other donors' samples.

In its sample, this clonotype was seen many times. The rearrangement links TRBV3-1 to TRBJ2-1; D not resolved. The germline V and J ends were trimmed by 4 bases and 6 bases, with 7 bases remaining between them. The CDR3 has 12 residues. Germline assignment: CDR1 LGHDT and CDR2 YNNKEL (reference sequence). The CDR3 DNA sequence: TGTGCCAGCAGCCGGGGATTCAATGAGCAGTTCTTC. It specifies CASSRGFNEQFF.

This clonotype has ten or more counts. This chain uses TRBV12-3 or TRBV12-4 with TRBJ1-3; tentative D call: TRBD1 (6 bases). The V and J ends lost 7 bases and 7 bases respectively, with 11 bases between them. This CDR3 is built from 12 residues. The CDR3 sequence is CASNSRGNTIYF. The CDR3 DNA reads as TGTGCCAGCAACTCGAGGGGGAACACCATATATTTT.

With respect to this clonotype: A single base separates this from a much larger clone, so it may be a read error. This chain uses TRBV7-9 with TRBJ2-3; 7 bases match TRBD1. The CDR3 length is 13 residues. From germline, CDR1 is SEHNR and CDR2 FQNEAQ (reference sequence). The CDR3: CASSYGQEDTRYF. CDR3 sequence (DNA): TGTGCCAGCAGCTACGGACAGGAAGATACGCGGTATTTT.

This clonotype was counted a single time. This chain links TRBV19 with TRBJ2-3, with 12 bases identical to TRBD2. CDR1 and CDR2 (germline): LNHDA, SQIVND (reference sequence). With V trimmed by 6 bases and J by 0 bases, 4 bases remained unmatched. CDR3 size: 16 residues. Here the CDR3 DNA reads TGTGCCAGTAGGTCCGGGACTAGCGGGAGCACAGATACGCAGTATTTT. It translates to CASRSGTSGSTDTQYF.

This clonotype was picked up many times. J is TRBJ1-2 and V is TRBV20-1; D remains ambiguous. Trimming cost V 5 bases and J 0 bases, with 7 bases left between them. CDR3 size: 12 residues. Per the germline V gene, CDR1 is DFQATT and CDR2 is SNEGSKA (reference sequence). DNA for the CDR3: TGCAGTGCTCGCAACACTAACTATGGCTACACCTTC. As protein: CSARNTNYGYTF.

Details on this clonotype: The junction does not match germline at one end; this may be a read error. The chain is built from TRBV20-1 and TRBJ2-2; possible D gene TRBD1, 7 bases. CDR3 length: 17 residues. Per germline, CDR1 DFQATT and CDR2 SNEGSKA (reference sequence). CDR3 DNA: TGCAGTGCCAGAGTCTCAGGGGGGTTTTCAGACACCGGGGAGCTGTTTTTT. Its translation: CSARVSGGFSDTGELFF.

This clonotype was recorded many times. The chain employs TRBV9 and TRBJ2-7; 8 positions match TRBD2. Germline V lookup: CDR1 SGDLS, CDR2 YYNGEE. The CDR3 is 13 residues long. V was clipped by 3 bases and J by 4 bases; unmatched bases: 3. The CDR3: CASSGLASYEQYF. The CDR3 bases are TGTGCCAGCAGCGGACTAGCGTCTTACGAGCAGTACTTC.

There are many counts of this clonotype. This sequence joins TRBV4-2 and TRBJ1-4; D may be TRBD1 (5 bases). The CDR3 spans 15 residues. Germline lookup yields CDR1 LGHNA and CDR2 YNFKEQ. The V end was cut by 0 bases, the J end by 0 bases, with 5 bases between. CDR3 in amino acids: CASSQEGATNEKLFF. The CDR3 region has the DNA TGTGCCAGCAGCCAAGAAGGGGCAACTAATGAAAAACTGTTTTTT.